Sequencing of this T cell receptor (beta chain) was carried out in a study of blood T cell repertoires in COVID-19. The wider study: Sites in the United States, Italy and Spain provided acute and convalescent COVID-19 samples.

This table comes from immunoSEQ multiplex PCR, and its TCRdb copy is limited to in-frame clones, with some not included. Among about 300,000 clones listed, 75% to 90% were seen once. This CDR3 is 14 amino acids long. Germline V CDR1 and CDR2: MNHEY, SMNVEV (reference sequence). Germline trimming cut 5 bases from V and 8 bases from J; bases unmatched to any gene: 10. Assignment of participants to cohorts was predicated upon participant-reported clinical history. Symptom resolution, clearance, or two negative PCRs marked the recovered donors of Cohort 3. This clone has just one count. The sequence was obtained from a woman in her forties or fifties who had recovered from COVID-19. The chain employs TRBV27 and TRBJ2-3, with 7 nucleotides matching TRBD1. Specimen: PBMCs or T cells enriched from blood (not recorded which). The CDR3 region is CASSPGDSRGTQYF. CDR3 nucleotide sequence: TGTGCCAGCAGTCCCGGGGACAGCAGAGGTACGCAGTATTTT.